The clone carrying this TCR beta chain was detected only a few times. Its antigen is unidentified. Libraries were prepared by immunoSEQ multiplex PCR; TCRdb keeps only in-frame clonotypes and omits some of them. The table records around 200,000 clones, around nine tenths of them present only once. V lost 10 bases and J lost 5; bases outside the gene matches: 3. This CDR3 is built from 11 residues. The germline CDR1 and CDR2 sequences are SGHKS and YYEKEE (reference sequence). The data derive from a study of T cell responses to AZD1222 COVID-19 vaccine. Overall study context: The analysis combined second doses at about 4 or about 12 weeks.

Study findings and constraints: Spike-specific TCRs gained breadth and depth after people received two AZD1222 doses.

Sequenced material: peripheral blood, taken on day 0 of AZD1222 vaccination. The chain links TRBV5-5 to TRBJ2-7, with 10 bases aligning to TRBD1. This TCR came from an adult in good health. CDR3 sequence reads: CAGGQGNEQYF. CDR3 DNA sequence: TGTGCCGGGGGACAGGGGAACGAGCAGTACTTC.